Listed below are T cell receptor beta chains from one sample, sequenced in a study of cytomegalovirus exposure and HLA in healthy donors. Repertoires were generated with immunoSEQ multiplex PCR, while TCRdb's copy carries only in-frame clones and drops some. This table has 170,000 or so clones, about three quarters appearing once. The sample consisted of PBMCs. All receptors derive from a woman aged 55-69 years in good health and CMV-seropositive. The CDR3 runs from the conserved cysteine through the conserved F or W. Each record gives: D gene, clone size, J gene, V gene, CDR3 DNA, CDR3 protein. D genes are given only for firm matches. Clone size is shown for a subset of rows, as once, few, many or a class of expanded clone.

D: TRBD2
size: NA
J: TRBJ2-1
V: TRBV7-2
DNA: TGTGCCAGCAGCTTAGGGCGGGGGGGCCTCAATGAGCAGTTCTTC
CDR3: CASSLGRGGLNEQFF

D: NA
size: NA
J: TRBJ2-6
V: TRBV6-5
DNA: TGTGCCAGCAGCGGCTCTGGGGCCAACGTCCTGACTTTC
CDR3: CASSGSGANVLTF

D: NA
size: NA
J: TRBJ2-2
V: TRBV10-3
DNA: TGTGCCATCAGAAAGACCCCCCGTCGGACAGGAGGGAGCACCGGGGAGCTGTTTTTT
CDR3: CAIRKTPRRTGGSTGELFF

D: NA
size: NA
J: TRBJ2-1
V: TRBV29-1
DNA: TGCAGCGTTCCACGGGAGTCCTACAATGAGCAGTTCTTC
CDR3: CSVPRESYNEQFF

D: TRBD2
size: NA
J: TRBJ2-3
V: TRBV7-3
DNA: TGTGCCAGCAGCCCAAGCGGGAGGGCCACAGATACGCAGTATTTT
CDR3: CASSPSGRATDTQYF

D: NA
size: NA
J: TRBJ2-2
V: TRBV5-1
DNA: TGCGCCAGCAGGAGGGTGGCGGGGAACGCGAACACCGGGGAGCTGTTTTTT
CDR3: CASRRVAGNANTGELFF

D: TRBD2
size: NA
J: TRBJ2-5
V: TRBV11-1
DNA: TGTGCCAGCAGCAGCGGGGTCGGCGGAGAGACCCAGTACTTC
CDR3: CASSSGVGGETQYF

D: NA
size: NA
J: TRBJ2-1
V: TRBV5-6
DNA: TGTGCCAGCAGCTTGGGGGAGGGGGGGGCAGGGCAGTTCTTC
CDR3: CASSLGEGGAGQFF

D: TRBD1
size: NA
J: TRBJ2-5
V: TRBV30
DNA: TGTGCCTGGGGACAGGTGAAAGAGACCCAGTACTTC
CDR3: CAWGQVKETQYF

D: NA
size: NA
J: TRBJ2-7
V: TRBV19
DNA: TGTGCCAGTAGTATAGGGGCGGGGAGCTCCTACGAGCAGTACTTC
CDR3: CASSIGAGSSYEQYF

D: TRBD2
size: NA
J: TRBJ2-1
V: TRBV7-6
DNA: TGTGCCAGCAGCCCAGACGAGGGACTAGCGGGAGTCTCCAATGAGCAGTTCTTC
CDR3: CASSPDEGLAGVSNEQFF

D: NA
size: NA
J: TRBJ2-5
V: TRBV6-1
DNA: TGTGCCAGCAGACGACAACAGGACAGATTGGAGACCCAGTACTTC
CDR3: CASRRQQDRLETQYF

D: TRBD2
size: NA
J: TRBJ2-7
V: TRBV9
DNA: TGTGCCAGCAGCGAGCTCCCGGGACTAGCTAACGAGCAGTACTTC
CDR3: CASSELPGLANEQYF

D: TRBD1
size: NA
J: TRBJ1-5
V: TRBV19
DNA: TGTGCCAGTAGCCAACAGGGGACTCAGCCCCAGCATTTT
CDR3: CASSQQGTQPQHF

D: NA
size: NA
J: TRBJ2-7
V: TRBV27
DNA: TGTGCCAGCACCCCCTCAGGCGGGAATACCTTCTCCTACGAGCAGTACTTC
CDR3: CASTPSGGNTFSYEQYF

D: NA
size: once
J: TRBJ1-1
V: TRBV2
DNA: TGTGCCAGCAGTGAGGGGGGGACCTACACTGAAGCTTTCTTT
CDR3: CASSEGGTYTEAFF

D: NA
size: NA
J: TRBJ2-6
V: TRBV7-9
DNA: TGTGCCAGCAGGGGCCGGGATGGGGCCAACGTCCTGACTTTC
CDR3: CASRGRDGANVLTF

D: TRBD2
size: NA
J: TRBJ2-5
V: TRBV7-2
DNA: TGTGCCAGCAGCTCCCGGGGGGGCAAGGGAGAGACCCAGTACTTC
CDR3: CASSSRGGKGETQYF

D: TRBD1
size: NA
J: TRBJ1-6
V: TRBV28
DNA: TGTGCCAGCAACCTGATCTTCCCCGGGACAGGGAATAATTCACCCCTCCACTTT
CDR3: CASNLIFPGTGNNSPLHF

D: NA
size: NA
J: TRBJ2-1
V: TRBV28
DNA: TGTGCCAGCAGCCCCCGGGACACCAAATACAATGAGCAGTTCTTC
CDR3: CASSPRDTKYNEQFF

D: NA
size: NA
J: TRBJ1-2
V: TRBV7-6
DNA: TGTGCCAGCAGCTTTAGACAGCGAGAGGGCTACACCTTC
CDR3: CASSFRQREGYTF

D: TRBD1
size: NA
J: TRBJ2-3
V: TRBV19
DNA: TGTGCCAGTAGTGACAGGGGGCCCCCTTTGATTGATACGCAGTATTTT
CDR3: CASSDRGPPLIDTQYF

D: NA
size: NA
J: TRBJ2-4
V: TRBV2
DNA: TGTGCCTCCCGGTTAGCCAAAAACATTCAGTACTTC
CDR3: CASRLAKNIQYF

D: NA
size: NA
J: TRBJ2-6
V: TRBV5-8
DNA: TGTGCCAGCAGCTTAAATAAGCAGGGTTCATCCAACGTCCTGACTTTC
CDR3: CASSLNKQGSSNVLTF

D: NA
size: NA
J: TRBJ2-1
V: TRBV16
DNA: TGTGCCAGCAGCCAATCGTCTCTAGTTGGTAGTGAGCAGTTCTTC
CDR3: CASSQSSLVGSEQFF

D: NA
size: NA
J: TRBJ2-2
V: TRBV25-1
DNA: TGTGCCAGCAAGACACTCGCGAACACCGGGGAGCTGTTTTTT
CDR3: CASKTLANTGELFF

D: NA
size: few
J: TRBJ2-4
V: TRBV28
DNA: TGTGCCAGCAGTTTTCGGGGGAACAGTCAGTACTTC
CDR3: CASSFRGNSQYF

D: TRBD1
size: NA
J: TRBJ1-3
V: TRBV4-1
DNA: TGCGCCAGCTCGGGACAGGGGGAATCTTACCACTCTGGAAACACCATATATTTT
CDR3: CASSGQGESYHSGNTIYF

D: NA
size: NA
J: TRBJ2-1
V: TRBV7-3
DNA: TGTGCCAGCAGTACCCCAGGTAATGAGCAGTTCTTC
CDR3: CASSTPGNEQFF

D: NA
size: NA
J: TRBJ2-3
V: TRBV5-1
DNA: TGCGCCAGCAGCCCGGTGCGGTTCACAGATACGCAGTATTTT
CDR3: CASSPVRFTDTQYF

D: TRBD2
size: NA
J: TRBJ2-1
V: TRBV18
DNA: TGTGCCAGCTCACCACCGGGACTAGTCCTCAATGAGCAGTTCTTC
CDR3: CASSPPGLVLNEQFF

D: NA
size: NA
J: TRBJ2-6
V: TRBV29-1
DNA: TGCAGCGTTTTCCAGGGGGGTGGGGCCAACGTCCTGACTTTC
CDR3: CSVFQGGGANVLTF

D: TRBD1
size: NA
J: TRBJ1-3
V: TRBV4-2
DNA: TGTGCCAGCAGCCAAGATTTGGGACAGGGGGCTGGAAACACCATATATTTT
CDR3: CASSQDLGQGAGNTIYF

D: TRBD1
size: NA
J: TRBJ2-7
V: TRBV5-1
DNA: TGCGCCAGCAGCTGGCCGGGACAGGAGGAAAGGCAGTACTTC
CDR3: CASSWPGQEERQYF

D: TRBD2
size: NA
J: TRBJ2-1
V: TRBV19
DNA: TGTGCCAGGGTGGTGACTAAATTAGAGCGGGGGGGATGCAATGAGCAGTTCTTC
CDR3: CARVVTKLERGGCNEQFF

D: TRBD1
size: NA
J: TRBJ1-4
V: TRBV5-6
DNA: TGTGCCAGCAGCCCGGGACAGAGAGATGAAAAACTGTTTTTT
CDR3: CASSPGQRDEKLFF

D: TRBD1
size: NA
J: TRBJ2-5
V: TRBV11-2
DNA: TGTGCCAGCAGCCCGGACAGGAAAGAGACCCAGTACTTC
CDR3: CASSPDRKETQYF

D: NA
size: NA
J: TRBJ1-6
V: TRBV6-1
DNA: TGTGCCAGCAGTGAAACTACAGGGATAGGATCACCCCTCCACTTT
CDR3: CASSETTGIGSPLHF

D: TRBD1
size: NA
J: TRBJ1-1
V: TRBV30
DNA: TGTGCCTGGAGTCAAGGGGGCGAGACTGAAGCTTTCTTT
CDR3: CAWSQGGETEAFF

D: TRBD2
size: once
J: TRBJ2-1
V: TRBV7-2
DNA: TGTGCCAGCAGCTTATCACTAGCGGGAGGGCCAGCCAATGAGCAGTTCTTC
CDR3: CASSLSLAGGPANEQFF

D: NA
size: NA
J: TRBJ1-2
V: TRBV10-3
DNA: TGTGCCATCAGTGAACCAGGCCAGTATGGCTACACCTTC
CDR3: CAISEPGQYGYTF

D: NA
size: NA
J: TRBJ2-7
V: TRBV10-3
DNA: TGTGCCATCAACATCCAGGGAGGCGAGCAGTACTTC
CDR3: CAINIQGGEQYF

D: TRBD1
size: once
J: TRBJ1-2
V: TRBV2
DNA: TGTGCCAGCAGTGGTGCAGGGGGCGCTTCTGGCTACACCTTC
CDR3: CASSGAGGASGYTF

D: NA
size: NA
J: TRBJ1-3
V: TRBV6-5
DNA: TGTGCCAGCACGACGGGAATAGAAAACACCATATATTTT
CDR3: CASTTGIENTIYF

D: TRBD1
size: NA
J: TRBJ1-3
V: TRBV30
DNA: TGTGCCTGGAGTCCTGGACAGGGAGGCTGGGACACCATATATTTT
CDR3: CAWSPGQGGWDTIYF

D: NA
size: once
J: TRBJ1-4
V: TRBV29-1
DNA: TGCAGCGTAGGACACACCAATAATGAAAAACTGTTTTTT
CDR3: CSVGHTNNEKLFF

D: NA
size: NA
J: TRBJ1-4
V: TRBV9
DNA: TGTGCCAGCAGCGTGGAACAGGGCCCTGAAAAACTGTTTTTT
CDR3: CASSVEQGPEKLFF

D: NA
size: NA
J: TRBJ1-5
V: TRBV7-2
DNA: TGTGCCAGCAGCCCCGGGACTCCTATTGGTCAGCCCCAGCATTTT
CDR3: CASSPGTPIGQPQHF

D: TRBD2
size: NA
J: TRBJ2-5
V: TRBV9
DNA: TGTGCCAGCAGCGTAGCTAGCGGGATCTCCCCCGAGACCCAGTACTTC
CDR3: CASSVASGISPETQYF

D: TRBD2
size: few
J: TRBJ2-2
V: TRBV6-1
DNA: TGTGCCAGCAGGCCTAGCGGGATCACCGGGGAGCTGTTTTTT
CDR3: CASRPSGITGELFF

D: TRBD2
size: NA
J: TRBJ2-1
V: TRBV30
DNA: TGTGCCTGGAACTCAAGGCTAGCGGGAGGTCGGGAGCAGTTCTTC
CDR3: CAWNSRLAGGREQFF

D: NA
size: NA
J: TRBJ1-2
V: TRBV7-2
DNA: TGTGCCAGCAGCATAACAAACTATGGCTACACCTTC
CDR3: CASSITNYGYTF

D: NA
size: NA
J: TRBJ2-7
V: TRBV4-2
DNA: TGTGCCAGCAGCCAAGAGGTCCGCAGCGCTACAGGCTACGAGCAGTACTTC
CDR3: CASSQEVRSATGYEQYF

D: NA
size: NA
J: TRBJ1-2
V: TRBV30
DNA: TGTGCCTGGAGTCCCTGGGCAGGGTATGAGGATCGTGGCTACACCTTC
CDR3: CAWSPWAGYEDRGYTF